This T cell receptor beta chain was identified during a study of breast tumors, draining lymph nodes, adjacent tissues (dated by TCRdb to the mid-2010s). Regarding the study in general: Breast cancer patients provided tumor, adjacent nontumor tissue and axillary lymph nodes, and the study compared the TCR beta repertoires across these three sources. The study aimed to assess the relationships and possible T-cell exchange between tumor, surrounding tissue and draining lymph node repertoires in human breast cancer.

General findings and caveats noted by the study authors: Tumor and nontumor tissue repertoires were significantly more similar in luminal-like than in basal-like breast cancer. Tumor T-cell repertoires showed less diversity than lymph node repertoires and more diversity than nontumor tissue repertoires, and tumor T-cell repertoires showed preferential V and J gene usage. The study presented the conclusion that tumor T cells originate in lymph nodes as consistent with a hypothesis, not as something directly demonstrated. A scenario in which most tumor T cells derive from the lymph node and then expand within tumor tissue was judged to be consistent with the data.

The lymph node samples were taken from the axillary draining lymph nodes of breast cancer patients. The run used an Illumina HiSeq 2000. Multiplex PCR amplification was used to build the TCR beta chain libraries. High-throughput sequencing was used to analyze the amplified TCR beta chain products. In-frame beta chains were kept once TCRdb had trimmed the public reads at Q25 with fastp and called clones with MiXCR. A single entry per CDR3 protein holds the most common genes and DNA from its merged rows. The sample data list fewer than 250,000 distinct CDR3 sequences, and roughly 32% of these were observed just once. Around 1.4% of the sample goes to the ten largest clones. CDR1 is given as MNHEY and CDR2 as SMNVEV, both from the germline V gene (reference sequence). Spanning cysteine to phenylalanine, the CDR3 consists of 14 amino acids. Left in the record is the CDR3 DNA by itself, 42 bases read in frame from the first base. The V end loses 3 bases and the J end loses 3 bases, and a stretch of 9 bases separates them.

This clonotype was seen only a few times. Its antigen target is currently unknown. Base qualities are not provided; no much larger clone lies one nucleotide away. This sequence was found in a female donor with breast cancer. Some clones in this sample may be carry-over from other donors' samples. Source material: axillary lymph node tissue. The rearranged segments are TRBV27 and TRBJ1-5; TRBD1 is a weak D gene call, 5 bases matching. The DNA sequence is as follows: TGTGCCAGCAGTTTGGGACTTACCAATCAGCCCCAGCATTTT. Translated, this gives CASSLGLTNQPQHF.